Each of the 24 T cell receptor beta chains below was sequenced from the same sample in a study of cytomegalovirus exposure and HLA in healthy donors. Researchers ran the PCR with 60 Vbeta and 13 Jbeta primers. Profiling relied on immunoSEQ multiplex PCR, and the TCRdb table lists in-frame clones only, not all of them. The table records 59,000 or so clones, about 85% of them present only once. Source material: PBMCs. The receptor source for this set is a female donor in good health and CMV-seronegative.

The CDR3 here is CASSPVDGVGGEQYF. The CDR3 DNA is TGTGCCAGCTCACCAGTAGACGGGGTAGGGGGCGAGCAGTACTTC. This chain uses TRBV18 with TRBJ2-7, with a weak D call TRBD1 (6 bases). V dropped 2 bases and J dropped 6 bases, with 17 bases sitting between them. Germline assignment: CDR1 KGHSH and CDR2 LQKENI. This CDR3 is built from 15 residues.

This clone was observed once. The chain recombines TRBV27 with TRBJ2-7; 9 bases match TRBD1. Trimming removed 4 bases from V and 5 bases from J; junction bases left unmatched: 6. Per the germline V gene, CDR1 is MNHEY and CDR2 is SMNVEV (reference sequence). CDR3 length: 14 residues. The CDR3 DNA follows: TGTGCCAGCAGTTCGGGACAGGGTATCCACGAGCAGTACTTC. It is translated as CASSSGQGIHEQYF.

The chain employs TRBV18 and TRBJ2-2, with TRBD1 matching 8 bases. Germline V gives CDR1 KGHSH, CDR2 LQKENI. This CDR3 comprises 16 residues. V gave up 1 base and J gave up 2 bases; unmatched junction bases: 3. CDR3 nucleotide sequence: TGTGCCAGCTCACCACAGTCAGGGGGCAACACCGGGGAGCTGTTTTTT. Its translation: CASSPQSGGNTGELFF.

The V gene is TRBV14, the J gene TRBJ1-5; D possibly corresponds to TRBD1 (6 bases). Germline CDR1 and CDR2: SGHDN and FVKESK. The CDR3 has 15 amino acids. V lost 1 base to trimming and J lost 7 bases, with 14 bases between them. In DNA form, the CDR3 reads TGTGCCAGCAGCCAAGTCGCAGGGGTGATCCAGCCCCAGCATTTT. It yields the protein CASSQVAGVIQPQHF.

The chain recombines TRBV10-1 with TRBJ2-2, with 12 bases lining up with TRBD1. This CDR3 is built from 17 residues. Germline trimming cut 0 bases from V and 4 bases from J; bases unmatched to any gene: 3. The germline V gene encodes CDR1 WNHNN and CDR2 SYGVQD (reference sequence). The CDR3 region has the DNA TGCGCCAGCAGTGAGTCCGGGACAGGGGGCATCACCGGGGAGCTGTTTTTT. Encoded protein: CASSESGTGGITGELFF.

The genes are TRBV27 and TRBJ2-5, with 8 positions matching TRBD2. This CDR3 has 16 amino acids. V gave up 3 bases and J gave up 4 bases; unmatched junction bases: 10. Germline V gene data show CDR1 as MNHEY and CDR2 as SMNVEV (reference sequence). CDR3 sequence reads: CASSFSGGPPTETQYF. CDR3 DNA sequence: TGTGCCAGCAGTTTCTCGGGAGGGCCTCCGACAGAGACCCAGTACTTC.

The chain employs TRBV7-2 and TRBJ1-1; the match to TRBD1 covers 11 bases. V dropped 5 bases and J dropped 4; count of bases not matched to a gene: 9. Germline loops: CDR1 SGHTA, CDR2 FQGNSA. The CDR3 is 16 residues long. In DNA, the CDR3 is TGTGCCAGCAGCGTCAGAGGGGGGACAGGGGGCACTGAAGCTTTCTTT. This codes for CASSVRGGTGGTEAFF.

CDR3 nucleotides: TGTGCCAGCAGCCTCGGGACAGGGGGTATTAGTGGCTACACCTTC. It yields the protein CASSLGTGGISGYTF. The chain joins TRBV6-8 to TRBJ1-2, with 11 bases matching TRBD1. Germline values: CDR1 MNHGY, CDR2 SAAAGT. This CDR3 has 15 amino acids. V lost 6 bases and J lost 7; bases outside the gene matches: 10.

The rearrangement joins TRBV2 to TRBJ1-5, with D perhaps TRBD1 (5 bases). The V gene's germline CDR1 is SNHLY and CDR2 FYNNEI. The V end was cut by 6 bases, the J end by 6 bases, with 15 bases between. The CDR3 sequence is 14 residues long. CDR3 protein: CASRRGGSGQPQHF. CDR3 DNA sequence: TGTGCCAGCAGGCGGGGGGGGTCGGGTCAGCCCCAGCATTTT.

This clone was observed a single time. The genes are TRBV19 and TRBJ2-7, with 8 bases aligning to TRBD1. The J segment lost 2 bases and the V segment lost 5 bases, leaving 8 bases of the junction unmatched. Germline CDR1 LNHDA, CDR2 SQIVND (reference sequence). This CDR3 has 15 amino acids. The CDR3 sequence: CASSASGQVTYEQYF. The CDR3 DNA reads as TGTGCCAGTAGTGCCTCGGGACAGGTTACCTACGAGCAGTACTTC.

CDR3 region: CASSPTTMGGYGYTF. CDR3 DNA: TGTGCCAGCAGCCCAACAACAATGGGGGGCTATGGCTACACCTTC. This chain joins TRBV7-2 and TRBJ1-2, with D possibly matching TRBD1 (5 bases). The CDR3 has 15 residues. Germline V gene data show CDR1 as SGHTA and CDR2 as FQGNSA. Trimming removed 5 bases from V and 4 bases from J, with 17 bases in between.

Here the CDR3 reads CASSQQTGVGELFF. In DNA form, the CDR3 reads TGTGCCAGCAGCCAACAGACGGGGGTCGGGGAGCTGTTTTTT. V gene TRBV14 combines with J gene TRBJ2-2, with D maybe TRBD2 (6 bases). CDR3 length equals 14 residues. The germline V gene encodes CDR1 SGHDN and CDR2 FVKESK. V lost 2 bases and J 7 bases, leaving 11 bases between the germline ends.

V and J are TRBV12-5 and TRBJ2-5; TRBD1 matches 9 bases. The CDR3 consists of 20 residues. Germline CDR1 is LGHNT and CDR2 is FRNRAP. V lost 0 bases and J lost 4; bases outside the gene matches: 18. The DNA of the CDR3 is TGTGCTAGTGGTTTGGTAATACAGGGGGCCGCCCCCCTCGGGCGAGAGACCCAGTACTTC. Translated: CASGLVIQGAAPLGRETQYF.

The CDR3 DNA follows: TGTGCCAGCCGCGATTTAACAGGGGGAGCTTTCTTT. Amino acids: CASRDLTGGAFF. This chain uses TRBV27 with TRBJ1-1, with 8 bases matching TRBD1. The trim removed 8 bases at V and 10 bases at J, leaving 9 bases unmatched. CDR3 length: 12 amino acids. The germline V gene encodes CDR1 MNHEY and CDR2 SMNVEV (reference sequence).

This clone was seen just once. The V call is TRBV6-4, the J call TRBJ2-3, with 16 nucleotides matching TRBD2. J gave up 1 base and V 2 bases, and 9 bases lay outside the gene matches. The germline V gene has CDR1 MRHNA and CDR2 SNTAGT. CDR3 size: 20 residues. The CDR3: CASSDPSGLAGGHCTDTQYF. The CDR3 region has the DNA TGTGCCAGCAGTGACCCCTCGGGACTAGCGGGGGGGCATTGCACAGATACGCAGTATTTT.

The chain links TRBV27 to TRBJ2-7, with 8 bases aligning to TRBD1. Unmatched junction bases numbered 10, after V lost 4 bases and J lost 5 bases. This CDR3 contains 15 residues. In germline, CDR1 is MNHEY, CDR2 SMNVEV (reference sequence). DNA for the CDR3: TGTGCCAGCAGTTCCTGGACAGGGAATTATAACGAGCAGTACTTC. Its translation: CASSSWTGNYNEQYF.

The chain has TRBV6-5 and TRBJ2-3; 9 bases align to TRBD2. The trim removed 2 bases at V and 2 bases at J, leaving 5 bases unmatched. Per the germline V gene, CDR1 is MNHEY and CDR2 is SVGAGI. The CDR3 is 16 amino acids. The CDR3 DNA is TGTGCCAGCAGTTACGCGGCTAGCGGGGACACAGATACGCAGTATTTT. Translating gives CASSYAASGDTDTQYF.

J is TRBJ2-7 and V is TRBV5-1; the D gene is possibly TRBD2 (5 bases). Trimming stripped 4 bases from V and 5 bases from J, with 16 bases between. The CDR3 has 14 residues. The germline gives CDR1 SGHRS, CDR2 YFSETQ. CDR3 loop: CASSPTRDYNEQYF. The CDR3 DNA is TGCGCCAGCAGCCCCACCCGGGATTACAACGAGCAGTACTTC.

This chain joins TRBV28 and TRBJ1-2; 7 bases are a match to TRBD1. The CDR3 sequence is 13 residues long. CDR1 is MDHEN and CDR2 is SYDVKM in the germline V gene. With V trimmed by 3 bases and J by 2 bases, 0 bases remained unmatched. As DNA, the CDR3 is TGTGCCAGCAGTTTGGACAGGAACTATGGCTACACCTTC. This translates into CASSLDRNYGYTF.

Remarks on this clone: Additional DNA sequences in this sample encode the identical CDR3. The rearrangement joins TRBV19 to TRBJ1-1; 8 bases line up with TRBD1. V lost 5 bases and J lost 3; bases outside the gene matches: 8. CDR3 length equals 15 residues. Per the germline V gene, CDR1 is LNHDA and CDR2 is SQIVND (reference sequence). The CDR3 protein is CASSAGQGLDTEAFF. CDR3 sequence (DNA): TGTGCCAGTAGTGCCGGACAGGGTTTAGACACTGAAGCTTTCTTT.

J is TRBJ2-2 and V is TRBV9; 11 positions agree with TRBD2. The trim removed 4 bases at V and 8 bases at J, leaving 19 bases unmatched. This CDR3 comprises 19 residues. Germline CDR1 and CDR2: SGDLS and YYNGEE. CDR3 nucleotide sequence: TGTGCCAGCAGCCCCCACCCGGCCGGGCTAGCGGGAGGATCGGGGGAGCTGTTTTTT. Translating it yields CASSPHPAGLAGGSGELFF.

The chain has TRBV6-1 and TRBJ2-3, with a tentative D call TRBD2 (6 bases). This CDR3 region has 14 residues. CDR1 is MNHNS and CDR2 is SASEGT in the germline V gene. CDR3 protein: CVRTGGEGTDTQYF. The CDR3 bases are TGTGTCAGGACCGGGGGAGAGGGCACAGATACGCAGTATTTT.

There are a few counts of this clone. The V call is TRBV4-1, the J call TRBJ1-1, with unresolved D. CDR3 length: 13 amino acids. Germline V CDR1 and CDR2: MGHRA, YSYEKL. The V and J ends lost 0 bases and 4 bases respectively, with 6 bases between them. The CDR3 loop reads CASSQEWSTEAFF. CDR3 nucleotides: TGCGCCAGCAGCCAAGAGTGGAGCACTGAAGCTTTCTTT.

The CDR3 coding sequence is TGTGCCAGCAGCCGGTCTGGGAGGGCGAACACTGAAGCTTTCTTT. Translation gives CASSRSGRANTEAFF. V gene TRBV7-8 combines with J gene TRBJ1-1; D not resolved. Germline CDR1 reads SGHVS; CDR2 reads FQNEAQ. The V gene lost 5 bases and the J gene lost 1 base, with 14 bases spanning the gap. This CDR3 has 15 amino acids.